This paragraph covers one T cell receptor (beta chain) sequence. Its cognate antigen is unknown. The source of the sample is a study of Ad26.COV2.S vaccination and SARS-CoV-2 variants. Germline CDR1 MGHRA, CDR2 YSYEKL. V lost 1 base to trimming and J lost 6 bases, with 13 bases between them. This CDR3 is 14 amino acids long. Profiled with immunoSEQ multiplex PCR; TCRdb holds only in-frame clones, not every one. The sample lists 350,000 to 400,000 clones, 88% occurring once. Whole-study results and caveats: Breadth measured for non-spike TCRs was similar across vaccine and placebo recipients. Ad26.COV2.S recipients had broader spike-specific TCRs (P = 0.0014).

Treatment here: roughly 20 received Ad26.COV2.S at low or high dose, single or two shots; roughly 5 received placebo; per-sample allocation not given. Specimens were obtained on day 63 following the first vaccine or placebo injection. Adults aged 18-55 years in Boston included the donor. SARS-CoV-2 spike from the Wuhan strain was encoded by the vaccine, an Ad26 vector. The material sequenced was peripheral blood, taken in a trial of Ad26.COV2.S vaccine versus placebo. This chain connects TRBV4-1 to TRBJ2-7; D not certain. This clonotype originated in a person between 18 and 59 years old who received the Ad26.COV2.S COVID-19 vaccine or a placebo. CDR3 bases: TGCGCCAGCAGCCAAGGGTACACGGTGGGCGAGCAGTACTTC. This sequence encodes CASSQGYTVGEQYF.